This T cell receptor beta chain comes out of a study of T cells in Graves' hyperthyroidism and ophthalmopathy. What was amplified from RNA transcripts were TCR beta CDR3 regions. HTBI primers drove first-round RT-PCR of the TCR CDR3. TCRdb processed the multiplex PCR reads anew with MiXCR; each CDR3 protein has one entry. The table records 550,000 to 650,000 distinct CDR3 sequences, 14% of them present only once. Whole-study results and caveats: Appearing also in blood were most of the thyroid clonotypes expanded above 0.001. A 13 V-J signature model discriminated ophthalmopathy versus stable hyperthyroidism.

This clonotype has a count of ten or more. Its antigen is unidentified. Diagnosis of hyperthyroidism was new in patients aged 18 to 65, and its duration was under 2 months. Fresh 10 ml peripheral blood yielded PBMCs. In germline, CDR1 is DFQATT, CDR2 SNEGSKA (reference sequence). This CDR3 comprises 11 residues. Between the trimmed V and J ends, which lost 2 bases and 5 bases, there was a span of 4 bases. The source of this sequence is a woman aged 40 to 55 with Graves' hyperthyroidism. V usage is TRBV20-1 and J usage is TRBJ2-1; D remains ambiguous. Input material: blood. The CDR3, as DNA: TGCAGTGCTAGAACGGACAATGAGCAGTTCTTC. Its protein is CSARTDNEQFF.